This entry features one T cell receptor (beta chain) sequence. Its specificity is unknown. Data came from immunoSEQ multiplex PCR; TCRdb stores just in-frame clones and leaves some out. The sample shows around 15,000 clones, more than 60% of them seen only once. This CDR3 spans 15 amino acids. Germline CDR1 is GTSNPN and CDR2 is SVGIG (reference sequence). Trimming removed 0 bases at V and 5 bases at J, with 16 bases between. The sample belongs to a study of chemoradiotherapy in HPV16-positive cancers. Study-level findings and limits: The functional HPV-specific definition rests on just two HPV16-positive patients.

The receptor was derived from a human donor with HPV-associated anogenital cancer. This rearrangement joins TRBV30 to TRBJ1-1; D possibly corresponds to TRBD1 (5 bases). Sampling was performed from a patient who underwent chemoradiotherapy. The CDR3: CAWSVHMGPGTEAFF. CDR3 nucleotides: TGTGCCTGGAGTGTACATATGGGGCCGGGGACTGAAGCTTTCTTT. The whole variable domain, filled in from reference TRBV30 and TRBJ1-1, reads SQTIHQWPATLVQPVGSPLSLECTVEGTSNPNLYWYRQAAGRGLQLLFYSVGIGQISSEVPQNLSASRPQDRQFILSSKKLLLSDSGFYLCAWSVHMGPGTEAFFGQGTRLTVV.